This T cell receptor (beta chain) emerged from a study of cytomegalovirus exposure and HLA in healthy donors. Unmatched junction bases numbered 5, after V lost 1 base and J lost 1 base. The CDR3 contains 15 residues. The germline V gene has CDR1 SQVTM and CDR2 ANQGSEA. The PCR had 60 Vbeta and 13 Jbeta primers. Here immunoSEQ multiplex PCR was the method, and the copy in TCRdb shows in-frame clones only, minus some. The repertoire consists of approximately 120,000 clones, with under 85% occurring once and the leading ten covering roughly 9%. This receptor was obtained from a woman aged 50 to 60 in good health and CMV-seropositive. The sample taken for sequencing was PBMCs. The chain is built from TRBV29-1 and TRBJ2-7; 9 nucleotides align to TRBD2. CDR3 sequence: CSVEAGAGGSYEQYF. As DNA, the CDR3 is TGCAGCGTTGAAGCCGGCGCGGGAGGGTCCTACGAGCAGTACTTC.